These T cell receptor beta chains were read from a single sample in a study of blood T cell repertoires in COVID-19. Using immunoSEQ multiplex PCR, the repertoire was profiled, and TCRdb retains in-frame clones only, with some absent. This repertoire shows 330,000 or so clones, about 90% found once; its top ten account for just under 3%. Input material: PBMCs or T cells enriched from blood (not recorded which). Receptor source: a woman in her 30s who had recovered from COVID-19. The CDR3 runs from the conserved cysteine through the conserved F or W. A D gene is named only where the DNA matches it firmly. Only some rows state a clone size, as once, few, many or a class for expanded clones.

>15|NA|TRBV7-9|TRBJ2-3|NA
TGTGCCAGCAGCTCAGGGGCTAGCGGTTCAGATACGCAGTATTTT
CASSSGASGSDTQYF
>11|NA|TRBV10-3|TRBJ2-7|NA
TGTGCCATCAGTGAGAGGGGTGAGCAGTACTTC
CAISERGEQYF
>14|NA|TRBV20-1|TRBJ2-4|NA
TGCAGTGCTAGTTATGTCAGGGGGGAGGACATTCAGTACTTC
CSASYVRGEDIQYF
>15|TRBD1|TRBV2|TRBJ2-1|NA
TGTGCCAGCAGTCAACACAGGGGGCTAAACAATGAGCAGTTCTTC
CASSQHRGLNNEQFF
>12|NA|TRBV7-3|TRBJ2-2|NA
TGTGCCAGCAGCTTACTTCCCGGGGAGCTGTTTTTT
CASSLLPGELFF
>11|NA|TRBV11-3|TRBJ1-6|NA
TGTGCCAGCAGCAGGGGTTCACCCCTCCACTTT
CASSRGSPLHF
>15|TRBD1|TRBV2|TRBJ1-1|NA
TGTGCCAGCAGTGAAAGACAGGGGGCAGGGACTGAAGCTTTCTTT
CASSERQGAGTEAFF
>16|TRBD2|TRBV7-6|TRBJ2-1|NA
TGTGCCAGCAGCTTATTCTCTAGCGGGGGGGACAATGAGCAGTTCTTC
CASSLFSSGGDNEQFF
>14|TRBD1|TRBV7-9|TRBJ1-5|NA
TGTGCCAGCAGCGCTGGACAGGGAGGCCAGCCCCAGCATTTT
CASSAGQGGQPQHF
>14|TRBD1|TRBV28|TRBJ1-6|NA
TGTGCCAGCACCCAACAGGGGGTGACCCTGACCCTCCACTTT
CASTQQGVTLTLHF
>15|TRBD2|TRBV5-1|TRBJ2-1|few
TGCGCCAGCAGCTTGGATCTAGCGGGACAGAATGAGCAGTTCTTC
CASSLDLAGQNEQFF
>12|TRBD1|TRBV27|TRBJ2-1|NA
TGTGCCAGCAGTCATACAGGGGCTGAGCAGTTCTTC
CASSHTGAEQFF
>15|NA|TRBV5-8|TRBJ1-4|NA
TGTGCCAGCAGCTGGACAGCCTCAACTAATGAAAAACTGTTTTTT
CASSWTASTNEKLFF
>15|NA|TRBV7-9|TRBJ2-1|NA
TGTGCCAGCAGCTTTCTCGGGGGGCACTACAATGAGCAGTTCTTC
CASSFLGGHYNEQFF
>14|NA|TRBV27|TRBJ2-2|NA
TGTGCCAGCAGTCATCAAGACAATGCCGGGGAGCTGTTTTTT
CASSHQDNAGELFF
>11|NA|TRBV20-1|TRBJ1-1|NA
TGCAGTGCAGGGAGGGGCACTGAAGCTTTCTTT
CSAGRGTEAFF
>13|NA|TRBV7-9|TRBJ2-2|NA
TGTGCCCCCCCTTGGGGGGATTGTGGGGAGCTGTTTTTT
CAPPWGDCGELFF
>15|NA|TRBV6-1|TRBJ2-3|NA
TGTGCCAGCAGTGAAGCGCTGGCAGGCGGGTATACGCAGTATTTT
CASSEALAGGYTQYF
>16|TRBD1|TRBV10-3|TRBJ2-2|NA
TGTGCCATCAGTGAGTCGACAGGGAAGAACACCGGGGAGCTGTTTTTT
CAISESTGKNTGELFF
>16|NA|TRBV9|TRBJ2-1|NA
TGTGCCAGCAGCGTAGGAGAGACAGTCCCCTACAATGAGCAGTTCTTC
CASSVGETVPYNEQFF
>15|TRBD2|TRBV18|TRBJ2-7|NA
TGTGCCAGCTCACCGCCGGGCGCGGGGGAGTACGAGCAGTACTTC
CASSPPGAGEYEQYF
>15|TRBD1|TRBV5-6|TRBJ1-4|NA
TGTGCCAGCACCCCCGGACAGGTCGAGAATGAAAAACTGTTTTTT
CASTPGQVENEKLFF
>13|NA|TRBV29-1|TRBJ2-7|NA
TGCAGCGTCCTACGACTAGGATCCTACGAGCAGTACTTC
CSVLRLGSYEQYF
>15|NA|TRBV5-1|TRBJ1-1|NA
TGCGCCAGCAGCGATAACAGCATGATGAACACTGAAGCTTTCTTT
CASSDNSMMNTEAFF
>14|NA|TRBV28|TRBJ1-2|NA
TGTGCCAGCAGTTTCGGAGGTACTAACTATGGCTACACCTTC
CASSFGGTNYGYTF
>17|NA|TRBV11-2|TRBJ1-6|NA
TGTGCCAGCAGCTCGGAAAGTCCACGGGGTTGGAATTCACCCCTCCACTTT
CASSSESPRGWNSPLHF
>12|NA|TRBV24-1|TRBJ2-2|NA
TGTGCCACCTGCCGGGACACCGGGGAGCTGTTTTTT
CATCRDTGELFF
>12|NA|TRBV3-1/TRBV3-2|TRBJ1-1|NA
TGTGCCAGCAGCCCCAGGGGTGCGGGAGCTTTCTTT
CASSPRGAGAFF
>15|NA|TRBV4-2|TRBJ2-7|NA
TGTGCCAGCAGCCAAATTTTGCAGGCGTTCGACGAGCAGTACTTC
CASSQILQAFDEQYF
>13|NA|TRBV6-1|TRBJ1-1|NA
TGTGCCAGCAGTGAAGCTTTATACACTGAAGCTTTCTTT
CASSEALYTEAFF
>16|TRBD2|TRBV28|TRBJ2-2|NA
TGTGCCAGCAGTTCCCCCGGGGGGGGCCCTACCGGGGAGCTGTTTTTT
CASSSPGGGPTGELFF
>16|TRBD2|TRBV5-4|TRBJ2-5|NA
TGTGCCAGCAGCTTGGCCCGGGCTAGCGGGACGGAGACCCAGTACTTC
CASSLARASGTETQYF
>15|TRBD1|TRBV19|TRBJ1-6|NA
TGTGCCAGTACTACAAAACAGGGGTTGAATTCACCCCTCCACTTT
CASTTKQGLNSPLHF
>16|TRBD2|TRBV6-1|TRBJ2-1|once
TGTGCCAGCAGTGAGGGGCCGGGACTAGCGTACAATGAGCAGTTCTTC
CASSEGPGLAYNEQFF
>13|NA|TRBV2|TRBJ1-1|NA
TGTGCCAGCAGTGAGAGCAGGAAGGCTGAAGCTTTCTTT
CASSESRKAEAFF
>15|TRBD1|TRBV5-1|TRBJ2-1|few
TGCGCCAGCAGCTCCCGGGACAGGGGTTACAATGAGCAGTTCTTC
CASSSRDRGYNEQFF
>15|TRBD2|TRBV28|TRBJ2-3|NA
TGTGCCAGCAGTGGGCGGTGGGGAGGGAAAGATACGCAGTATTTT
CASSGRWGGKDTQYF
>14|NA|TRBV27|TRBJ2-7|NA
TGTGCCAGCAGTTTGATCTGGAGTAACGGGGAGCAGTACTTC
CASSLIWSNGEQYF
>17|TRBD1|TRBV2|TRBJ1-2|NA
TGTGCCAGCAGTCCTCCGACGGGGACAGGGGTTACCTATGGCTACACCTTC
CASSPPTGTGVTYGYTF
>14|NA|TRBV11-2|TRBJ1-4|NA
TGTGCCAGCACCCGGACAGCGTTTTATGAAAAACTGTTTTTT
CASTRTAFYEKLFF
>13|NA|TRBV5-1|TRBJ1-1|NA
TGCGCCAGCAGCTTGAAGCCCTACACTGAAGCTTTCTTT
CASSLKPYTEAFF
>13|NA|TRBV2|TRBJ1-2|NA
TGTGCCAGATGGGGCACCCTAGTCGATGGCTACACCTTC
CARWGTLVDGYTF
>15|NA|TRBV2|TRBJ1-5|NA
TGTGCCAGCAGTGAATCACAGGGACGGGGTCAGCCCCAGCATTTT
CASSESQGRGQPQHF
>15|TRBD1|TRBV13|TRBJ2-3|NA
TGTGCCAGCAGCTCCGACAGGGCTAGCACAGATACGCAGTATTTT
CASSSDRASTDTQYF
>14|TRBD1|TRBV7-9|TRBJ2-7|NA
TGTGCCAGCAGCATAACAGGGGCCTCCTACGAGCAGTACTTC
CASSITGASYEQYF
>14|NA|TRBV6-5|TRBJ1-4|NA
TGTGCCAGCAGCCGCGGGGGGGCTAATGAAAAACTGTTTTTT
CASSRGGANEKLFF
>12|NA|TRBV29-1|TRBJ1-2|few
TGCAGCGTTGGGTCCGTGGGAGATGGCTACACCTTC
CSVGSVGDGYTF
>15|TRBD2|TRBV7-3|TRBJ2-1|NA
TGTGCCAGCAGTCTAGCGGGGGATTCCTACAATGAGCAGTTCTTC
CASSLAGDSYNEQFF
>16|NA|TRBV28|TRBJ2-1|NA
TGTGCCAGCAACCCCCTTGAAGAGCGGGTAGACAATGAGCAGTTCTTC
CASNPLEERVDNEQFF
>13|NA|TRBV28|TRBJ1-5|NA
TGTGCCAGCAGTGGGGGGGACAATCAGCCCCAGCATTTT
CASSGGDNQPQHF
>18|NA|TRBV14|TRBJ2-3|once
TGTGCCAGCAGCCAATCCGAACTTAAATCACCCATTACAGATACGCAGTATTTT
CASSQSELKSPITDTQYF
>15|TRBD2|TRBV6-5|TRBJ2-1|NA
TGTGCCAGCAGCCGACTAGCGGGAGTTTACAATGAGCAGTTCTTC
CASSRLAGVYNEQFF
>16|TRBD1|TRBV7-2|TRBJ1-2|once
TGTGCCAGCAGCATCGACAGGGGTGGTCCTGTCTATGGCTACACCTTC
CASSIDRGGPVYGYTF
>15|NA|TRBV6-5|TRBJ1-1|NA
TGTGCCAGCAGTTACTCGAACCAGGTGAACACTGAAGCTTTCTTT
CASSYSNQVNTEAFF
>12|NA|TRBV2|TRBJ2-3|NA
TGTGCCAGCAGGCAGGGGACAGATACGCAGTATTTT
CASRQGTDTQYF
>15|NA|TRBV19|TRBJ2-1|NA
TGTGCCAGTAGTATAGGCCTCCAGGTCAACAATGAGCAGTTCTTC
CASSIGLQVNNEQFF